The sequence of this TCR beta chain was determined in a study of beta chain features in type 1 diabetes. About the research overall: Cell yields, gender and age were comparable in patients and healthy donors.

Donors underwent one heparinised blood draw, roughly 110 mL on average. Whole-study results and caveats: Type 1 diabetes patients had moderately but significantly shorter TCRB CDR3s in all four CD4+ subsets. There were fewer insertions and more deletions at the VDJ junctions of type 1 diabetes patients.

Expressed TCRB transcripts were sequenced because the entire RNA isolate underwent reverse transcription. Sequenced by immunoSEQ multiplex PCR; TCRdb stores in-frame clones only, minus some. Of 600,000 to 700,000 clones in the sample, about an eighth are singletons; the top ten hold 0.022%. The junction had 17 bases not matched to a gene; V was cut back by 0 bases and J by 10 bases. The CDR3 is 19 amino acids. CDR1 and CDR2 (germline): MGHRA, YSYEKL. On this clone: Its antigen is not known.

The chain links TRBV4-1 to TRBJ2-1; 11 nucleotides agree with TRBD2. The receptor comes from a man aged 18-30 years with type 1 diabetes. The sequenced sample consisted of naive CD4+ T cells from blood. This CDR3 is CASSQDPALTSGAQGEQFF. CDR3 nucleotide sequence: TGCGCCAGCAGCCAAGATCCGGCCTTGACTAGCGGGGCTCAGGGGGAGCAGTTCTTC.